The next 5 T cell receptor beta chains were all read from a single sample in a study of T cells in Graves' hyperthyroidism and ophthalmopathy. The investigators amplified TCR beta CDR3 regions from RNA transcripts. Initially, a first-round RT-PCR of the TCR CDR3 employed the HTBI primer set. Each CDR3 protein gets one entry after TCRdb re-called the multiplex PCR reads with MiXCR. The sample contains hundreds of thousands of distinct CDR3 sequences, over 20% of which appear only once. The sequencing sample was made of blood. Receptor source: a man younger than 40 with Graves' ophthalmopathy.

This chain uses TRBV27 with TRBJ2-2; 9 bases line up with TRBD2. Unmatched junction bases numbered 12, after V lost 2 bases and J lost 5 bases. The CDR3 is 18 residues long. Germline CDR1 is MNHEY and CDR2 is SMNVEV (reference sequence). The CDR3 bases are TGTGCCAGCAGTTTAGCGCCCCAGACTAGCGGATTAACCGGGGAGCTGTTTTTT. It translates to CASSLAPQTSGLTGELFF.

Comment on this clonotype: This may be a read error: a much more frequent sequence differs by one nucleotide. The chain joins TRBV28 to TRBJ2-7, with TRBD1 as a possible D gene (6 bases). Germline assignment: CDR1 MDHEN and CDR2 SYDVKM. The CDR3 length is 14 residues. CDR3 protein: CANSLRTASYEQYF. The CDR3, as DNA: TGTGCCAACAGTCTACGGACAGCATCCTACGAGCAGTACTTC.

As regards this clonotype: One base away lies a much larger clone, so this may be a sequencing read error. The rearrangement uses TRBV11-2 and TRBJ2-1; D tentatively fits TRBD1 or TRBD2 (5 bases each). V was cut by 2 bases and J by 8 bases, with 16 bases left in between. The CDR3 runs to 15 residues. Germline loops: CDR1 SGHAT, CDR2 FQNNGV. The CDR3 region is CASSLSGGGRDEQFF. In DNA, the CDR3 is TGTGCCAGCAGCTTAAGTGGTGGGGGAAGGGATGAGCAGTTCTTC.

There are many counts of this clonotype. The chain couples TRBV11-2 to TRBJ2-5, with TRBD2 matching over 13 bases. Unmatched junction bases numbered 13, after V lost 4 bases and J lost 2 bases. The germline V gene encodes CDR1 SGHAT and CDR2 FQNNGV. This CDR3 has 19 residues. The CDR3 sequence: CASSSRLTSGGFPQETQYF. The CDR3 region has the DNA TGTGCCAGCAGCTCTCGATTGACTAGCGGGGGGTTCCCTCAAGAGACCCAGTACTTC. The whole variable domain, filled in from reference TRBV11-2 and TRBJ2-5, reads EAGVAQSPRYKIIEKRQSVAFWCNPISGHATLYWYQQILGQGPKLLIQFQNNGVVDDSQLPKDRFSAERLKGVDSTLKIQPAKLEDSAVYLCASSSRLTSGGFPQETQYFGPGTRLLVL.

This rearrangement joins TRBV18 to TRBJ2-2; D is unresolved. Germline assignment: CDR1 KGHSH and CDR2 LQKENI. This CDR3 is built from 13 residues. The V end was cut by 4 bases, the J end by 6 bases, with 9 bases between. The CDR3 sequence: CASSLLKAGELFF. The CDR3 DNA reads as TGTGCCAGCTCACTTTTGAAAGCCGGGGAGCTGTTTTTT.